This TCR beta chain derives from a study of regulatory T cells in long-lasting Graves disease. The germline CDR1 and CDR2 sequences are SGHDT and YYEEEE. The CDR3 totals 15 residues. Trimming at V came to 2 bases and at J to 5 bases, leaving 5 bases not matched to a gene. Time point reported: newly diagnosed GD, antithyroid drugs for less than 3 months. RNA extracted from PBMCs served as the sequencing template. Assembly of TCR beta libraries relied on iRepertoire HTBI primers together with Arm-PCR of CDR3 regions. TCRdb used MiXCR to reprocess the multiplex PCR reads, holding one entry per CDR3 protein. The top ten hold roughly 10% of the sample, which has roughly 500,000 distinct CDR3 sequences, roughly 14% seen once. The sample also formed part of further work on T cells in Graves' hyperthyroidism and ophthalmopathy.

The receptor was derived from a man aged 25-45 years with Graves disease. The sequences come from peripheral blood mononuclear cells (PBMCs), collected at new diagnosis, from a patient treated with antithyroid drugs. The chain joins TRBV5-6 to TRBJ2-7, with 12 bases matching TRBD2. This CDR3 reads CASSFYRLAGDEQYF. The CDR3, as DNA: TGTGCCAGCAGCTTCTATCGACTAGCGGGAGACGAGCAGTACTTC.